The rows below give T cell receptor beta chains drawn from one sample of a study of beta chain features in type 1 diabetes. Sequencing used immunoSEQ multiplex PCR; TCRdb keeps in-frame clones, though not all of them. The sample contains about 260,000 clones, roughly 20% of which appear only once. The sample taken for sequencing was naive CD4+ T cells from blood. The receptors here all came from a woman between 40 and 50 years old with type 1 diabetes. The CDR3 runs from the conserved cysteine through the conserved F or W. Each record gives: J gene, CDR3 length, D gene, V gene, clone size, CDR3 DNA, CDR3 protein. D genes are given only for firm matches. Not all rows give a size; the values are once, few, many and, for expanded clones, a class.

TRBJ2-5	17	TRBD1	TRBV25-1	few	TGTGCCAGCAGTGACCTGACAGGGGTGGAACAGCAAGAGACCCAGTACTTC	CASSDLTGVEQQETQYF
TRBJ2-7	14	NA	TRBV14	NA	TGTGCCAGCAGCCAAGTGAGGAGGGGAGGCGAGCAGTACTTC	CASSQVRRGGEQYF
TRBJ2-7	14	NA	TRBV6-5	NA	TGTGCCAGCAGTTACTCAGGGGGTGAATGGAGGCAGTACTTC	CASSYSGGEWRQYF
TRBJ1-1	15	NA	TRBV6-6	NA	TGTGCCAGCAGTACTAATCAGGGGCAAGAAGCTGAAGCTTTCTTT	CASSTNQGQEAEAFF
TRBJ2-1	12	NA	TRBV29-1	NA	TGCAGCGTTGAAGATCCCCGGACTCTGCAGTTCTTC	CSVEDPRTLQFF
TRBJ1-1	13	NA	TRBV29-1	NA	TGCAGCGTGACCAGGGGAGTGAACACTGAAGCTTTCTTT	CSVTRGVNTEAFF
TRBJ2-7	15	NA	TRBV7-9	few	TGTGCCAGCAGCTTATTGACAGAGAGCTCCTACGAGCAGTACTTC	CASSLLTESSYEQYF
TRBJ2-5	14	TRBD1	TRBV5-1	NA	TGCGCCAGCAGCAGAGACAGGGAGCAAGAGGCCCAGTACTTC	CASSRDREQEAQYF
TRBJ2-3	15	NA	TRBV5-1	NA	TGCGCCAGCAGCTTGGTATTGAGGGATGGAGATACGCAGTATTTT	CASSLVLRDGDTQYF
TRBJ2-1	15	NA	TRBV7-9	NA	TGTGCCAGCAGCCCCGACCAATACGGAGGGAATGAGCAGTTCTTC	CASSPDQYGGNEQFF
TRBJ2-2	17	TRBD2	TRBV7-2	NA	TGTGCCAGCAGCTTAGTGGCCACTAGCGGTGCTTCCGGGGAGCTGTTTTTT	CASSLVATSGASGELFF
TRBJ2-3	16	TRBD2	TRBV30	NA	TGTGCCTGGGTCCCCTGGACTAGCGGGAGGTTAGATACGCAGTATTTT	CAWVPWTSGRLDTQYF
TRBJ2-5	12	NA	TRBV28	few	TGTGCCAGCAGTTTATCGGGAGAGACCCAGTACTTC	CASSLSGETQYF
TRBJ1-6	15	NA	TRBV16	few	TGTGCCAGCAGCCAATACGAACAGGGTCTATCACCCCTCCACTTT	CASSQYEQGLSPLHF
TRBJ2-2	12	NA	TRBV28	few	TGTGCCACCTCGGGGAGCACCGGGGAGCTGTTTTTT	CATSGSTGELFF
TRBJ1-5	15	NA	TRBV5-1	NA	TGCGCCAGCAGCCCGGTCGGAGGTTCGTTGCAGCCCCAGCATTTT	CASSPVGGSLQPQHF
TRBJ2-5	14	NA	TRBV18	few	TGTGCCAGCTCACCGGGGCAGTCACAAGAGACCCAGTACTTC	CASSPGQSQETQYF
TRBJ2-5	12	NA	TRBV2	NA	TGTGCCAGCAGGGCAGATCAAGAGACCCAGTACTTC	CASRADQETQYF
TRBJ2-7	13	TRBD2	TRBV7-2	few	TGTGCCAGCAGCTTGAGCGGGGGCTACGAGCAGTACTTC	CASSLSGGYEQYF
TRBJ2-3	15	NA	TRBV15	NA	TGTGCCACCAGAGGCGGCAGCCCTTACACAGATACGCAGTATTTT	CATRGGSPYTDTQYF
TRBJ2-3	16	TRBD2	TRBV4-1	few	TGCGCCAGCAGCCAAGCGGTAGCGGGGGGCACAGATACGCAGTATTTT	CASSQAVAGGTDTQYF
TRBJ2-3	16	TRBD1	TRBV5-4	NA	TGTGCCAGCAGCGGTTCAGGGGGCGATAGCACAGATACGCAGTATTTT	CASSGSGGDSTDTQYF
TRBJ2-7	12	NA	TRBV29-1	NA	TGCAGCGTTGGGCAGGACGGGAACGAGCAGTACTTC	CSVGQDGNEQYF
TRBJ1-1	15	TRBD1	TRBV29-1	NA	TGCAGCGGGACAGGAAGGCTAGGACCGAACACTGAAGCTTTCTTT	CSGTGRLGPNTEAFF
TRBJ1-4	15	TRBD1	TRBV6-5	few	TGTGCCACTCGGCCCTCGACAGGGACAACGGGAAAACTGTTTTTT	CATRPSTGTTGKLFF
TRBJ2-3	14	NA	TRBV5-1	NA	TGCGCCAGCTCCCCGCTAGTAGGGGCAGATACGCAGTATTTT	CASSPLVGADTQYF
TRBJ2-2	15	NA	TRBV9	few	TGTGCCAGCAGCGTATTCCCGGGTAACACCGGGGAGCTGTTTTTT	CASSVFPGNTGELFF
TRBJ2-7	13	NA	TRBV29-1	few	TGCAGCGCTGCCCAGGCCAGCTCCTACGAGCAGTACTTC	CSAAQASSYEQYF
TRBJ2-3	13	NA	TRBV5-1	few	TGCGCCAGCAGCTCGCCAGGCGCAGATACGCAGTATTTT	CASSSPGADTQYF
TRBJ1-5	17	NA	TRBV23-1	few	TGCGCCAGCAGTCAATGGGGCCCGAACCTCTGCAATCAGCCCCAGCATTTT	CASSQWGPNLCNQPQHF
TRBJ1-3	15	NA	TRBV4-3	few	TGCGCCAGCAGCCTGGAGCGGGGTTCTGGAAACACCATATATTTT	CASSLERGSGNTIYF
TRBJ2-7	14	NA	TRBV27	few	TGTGCCAGCAGTTTGGGGGCACCTTCCTACGAGCAGTACTTC	CASSLGAPSYEQYF
TRBJ1-1	12	NA	TRBV28	NA	TGTGCCAGCAGTTTCCAGAACACTGAAGCTTTCTTT	CASSFQNTEAFF
TRBJ1-2	18	NA	TRBV4-3	NA	TGCGCCAGCAGCCAAAATCCGGGGGGGGCCCCGAGCTGGGATGGCTACACCTTC	CASSQNPGGAPSWDGYTF
TRBJ2-1	13	TRBD1	TRBV7-8	few	TGTGCCAGCAGCTTAGAGGGACAGGGTGAGCAGTTCTTC	CASSLEGQGEQFF